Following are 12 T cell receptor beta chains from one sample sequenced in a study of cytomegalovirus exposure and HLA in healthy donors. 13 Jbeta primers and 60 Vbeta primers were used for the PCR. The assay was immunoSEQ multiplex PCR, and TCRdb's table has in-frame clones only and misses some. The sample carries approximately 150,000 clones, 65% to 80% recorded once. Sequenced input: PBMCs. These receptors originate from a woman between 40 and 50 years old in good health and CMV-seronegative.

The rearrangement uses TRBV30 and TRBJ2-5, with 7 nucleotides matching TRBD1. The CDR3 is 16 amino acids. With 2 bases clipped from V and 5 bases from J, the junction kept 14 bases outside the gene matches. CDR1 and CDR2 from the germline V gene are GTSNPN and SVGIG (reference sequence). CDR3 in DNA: TGTGCCTGGAGTCTCGATCTGTACAGGGGCGGGGAGACCCAGTACTTC. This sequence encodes CAWSLDLYRGGETQYF.

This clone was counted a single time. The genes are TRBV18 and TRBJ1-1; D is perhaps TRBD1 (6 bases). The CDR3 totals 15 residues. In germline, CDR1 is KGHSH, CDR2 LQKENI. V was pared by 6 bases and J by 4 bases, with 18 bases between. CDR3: CASSQNDRLGTEAFF. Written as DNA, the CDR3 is TGTGCCAGCTCCCAGAACGACAGGCTGGGCACTGAAGCTTTCTTT. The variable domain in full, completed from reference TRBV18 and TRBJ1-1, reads NAGVMQNPRHLVRRRGQEARLRCSPMKGHSHVYWYRQLPEEGLKFMVYLQKENIIDESGMPKERFSAEFPKEGPSILRIQQVVRGDSAAYFCASSQNDRLGTEAFFGQGTRLTVV.

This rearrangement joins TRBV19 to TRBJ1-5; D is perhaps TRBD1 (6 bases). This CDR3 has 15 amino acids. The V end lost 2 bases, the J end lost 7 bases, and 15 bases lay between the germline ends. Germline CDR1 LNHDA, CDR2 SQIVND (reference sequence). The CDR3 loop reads CASSITTGPYQPQHF. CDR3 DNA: TGTGCCAGTAGTATAACGACAGGCCCTTACCAGCCCCAGCATTTT. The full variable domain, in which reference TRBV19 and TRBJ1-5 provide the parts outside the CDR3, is DGGITQSPKYLFRKEGQNVTLSCEQNLNHDAMYWYRQDPGQGLRLIYYSQIVNDFQKGDIAEGYSVSREKKESFPLTVTSAQKNPTAFYLCASSITTGPYQPQHFGDGTRLSIL.

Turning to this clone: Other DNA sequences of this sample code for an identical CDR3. The CDR3 reads CASSSGLAGVNEQFF. CDR3 nucleotide sequence: TGTGCCAGCTCATCGGGACTAGCGGGAGTAAATGAGCAGTTCTTC. The gene calls are TRBV18 and TRBJ2-1; 14 bases match TRBD2. CDR1 is KGHSH and CDR2 is LQKENI in the germline V gene. The CDR3 loop spans 15 amino acids. V trimming: 5 bases; J trimming: 7 bases; junction bases outside the gene matches: 4. Filled out from reference TRBV18 and TRBJ2-1, the complete variable domain reads NAGVMQNPRHLVRRRGQEARLRCSPMKGHSHVYWYRQLPEEGLKFMVYLQKENIIDESGMPKERFSAEFPKEGPSILRIQQVVRGDSAAYFCASSSGLAGVNEQFFGPGTRLTVL.

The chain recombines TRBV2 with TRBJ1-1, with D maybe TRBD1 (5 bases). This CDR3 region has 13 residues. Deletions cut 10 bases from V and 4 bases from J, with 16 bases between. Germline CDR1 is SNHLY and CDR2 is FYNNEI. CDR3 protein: CANQWTILTEAFF. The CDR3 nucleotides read TGTGCCAACCAATGGACAATCCTCACTGAAGCTTTCTTT.

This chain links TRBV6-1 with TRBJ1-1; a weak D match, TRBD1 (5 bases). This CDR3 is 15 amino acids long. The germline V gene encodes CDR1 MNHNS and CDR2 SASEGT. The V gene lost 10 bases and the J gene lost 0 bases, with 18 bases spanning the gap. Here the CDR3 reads CATQRTTELNTEAFF. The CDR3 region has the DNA TGTGCCACCCAAAGGACAACAGAACTGAACACTGAAGCTTTCTTT.

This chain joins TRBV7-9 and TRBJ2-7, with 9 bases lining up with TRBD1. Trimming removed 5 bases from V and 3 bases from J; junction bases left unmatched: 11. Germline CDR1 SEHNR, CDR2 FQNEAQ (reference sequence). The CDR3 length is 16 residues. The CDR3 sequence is CASSGAGGTGYYEQYF. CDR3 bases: TGTGCCAGCAGCGGGGCGGGCGGGACAGGGTACTACGAGCAGTACTTC. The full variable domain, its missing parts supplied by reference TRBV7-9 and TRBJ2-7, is DTGVSQNPRHKITKRGQNVTFRCDPISEHNRLYWYRQTLGQGPEFLTYFQNEAQLEKSRLLSDRFSAERPKGSFSTLEIQRTEQGDSAMYLCASSGAGGTGYYEQYFGPGTRLTVT.

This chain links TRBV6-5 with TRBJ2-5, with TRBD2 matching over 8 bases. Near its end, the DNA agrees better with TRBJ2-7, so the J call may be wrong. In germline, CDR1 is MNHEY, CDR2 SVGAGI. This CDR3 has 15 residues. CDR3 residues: CASSYSAAGGYEQYF. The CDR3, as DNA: TGTGCCAGCAGTTACTCTGCCGCGGGAGGCTACGAGCAGTACTTC.

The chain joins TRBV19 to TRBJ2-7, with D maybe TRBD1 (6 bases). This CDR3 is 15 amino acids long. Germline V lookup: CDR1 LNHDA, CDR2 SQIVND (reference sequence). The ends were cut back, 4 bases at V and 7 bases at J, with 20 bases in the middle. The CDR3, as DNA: TGTGCCAGTAGTACGGGACAAAATTATCTAGAAGAGCAGTACTTC. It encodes CASSTGQNYLEEQYF.

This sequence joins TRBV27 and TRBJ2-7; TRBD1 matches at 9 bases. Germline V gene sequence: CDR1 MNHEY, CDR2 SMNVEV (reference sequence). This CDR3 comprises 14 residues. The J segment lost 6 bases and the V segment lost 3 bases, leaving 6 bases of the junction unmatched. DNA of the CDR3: TGTGCCAGCAGTTTCGGGACAGGGTTGGTCGAGCAGTACTTC. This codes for CASSFGTGLVEQYF.

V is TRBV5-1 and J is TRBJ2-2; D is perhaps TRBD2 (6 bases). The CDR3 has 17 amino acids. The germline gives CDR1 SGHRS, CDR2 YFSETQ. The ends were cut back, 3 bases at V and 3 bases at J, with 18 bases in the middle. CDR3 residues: CASSSPVKGTYTGELFF. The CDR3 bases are TGCGCCAGCAGCTCGCCGGTCAAGGGGACTTACACCGGGGAGCTGTTTTTT.

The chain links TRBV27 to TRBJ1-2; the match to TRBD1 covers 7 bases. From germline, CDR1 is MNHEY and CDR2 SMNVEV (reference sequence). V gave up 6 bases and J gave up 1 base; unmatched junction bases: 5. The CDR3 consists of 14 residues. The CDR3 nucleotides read TGTGCCAGCAGAATGACAGGGTTTAACTATGGCTACACCTTC. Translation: CASRMTGFNYGYTF.